These 16 T cell receptor beta chains came from one sample sequenced in a study of T cell repertoires in cytomegalovirus infection. Antigen specificity for these receptors is unknown. TCRdb processed the reads anew with MiXCR; each CDR3 protein has one entry. The sample shows around 71,000 distinct CDR3 sequences, about 20% of them seen only once. This sample comprised CD8+ T cells from cultured PBMCs, obtained from culture after CMV antigen stimulation. Receptors were obtained from a human donor in good health (CMV status not recorded). Some clones in this sample may be carry-over from other donors' samples.

The chain uses TRBV7-2 and TRBJ1-5; no clear D gene. The CDR3 sequence is 13 residues long. Trimming removed 0 bases at V and 7 bases at J, with 7 bases between. In germline, CDR1 is SGHTA, CDR2 FQGNSA. The CDR3 protein is CASSLAPGQPQHF. DNA for the CDR3: TGTGCCAGCAGCTTAGCACCGGGGCAGCCCCAGCATTTT.

This clonotype was found a few times. V and J are TRBV28 and TRBJ2-1; possible D gene TRBD1, 5 bases. Trimming took off 3 bases at V and 8 bases at J, with 11 bases between the two ends. Germline V gene sequence: CDR1 MDHEN, CDR2 SYDVKM. The CDR3 contains 13 residues. CDR3 region: CASSLGQAHEQFF. The CDR3 DNA reads TGTGCCAGCAGTTTGGGGCAGGCACATGAGCAGTTCTTC.

DNA for the CDR3: TGTGCCAGCAGTTTATCCCAGGGGCTATATGGCTACACCTTC. It yields the protein CASSLSQGLYGYTF. The genes are TRBV27 and TRBJ1-2; possible D gene TRBD1, 6 bases. The V end lost 0 bases, the J end lost 5 bases, and 10 bases lay between the germline ends. The CDR3 runs to 14 residues. Germline CDR1 and CDR2: MNHEY and SMNVEV (reference sequence).

Sample share makes this clonotype medium-sized (0.01 to 0.1%). The J gene is TRBJ1-5, the V gene TRBV7-8, with D possibly being TRBD1 (5 bases). V lost 4 bases and J 3 bases, leaving 13 bases between the germline ends. The CDR3 is 15 amino acids. CDR1 and CDR2 from the germline V gene are SGHVS and FQNEAQ. The chain's CDR3 is CASSSLGTYNQPQHF. For the CDR3, the DNA is TGTGCCAGCAGCTCGCTTGGGACCTACAATCAGCCCCAGCATTTT. Looking up the rest from reference TRBV7-8 and TRBJ1-5 gives the full variable domain: GAGVSQSPRYKVAKRGQDVALRCDPISGHVSLFWYQQALGQGPEFLTYFQNEAQLDKSGLPSDRFFAERPEGSVSTLKIQRTQQEDSAVYLCASSSLGTYNQPQHFGDGTRLSIL.

This clonotype was counted between two and nine times. This chain uses TRBV12-3 or TRBV12-4 with TRBJ2-5; tentative D call: TRBD1 (7 bases). Trimming pared 2 bases from V and 4 bases from J, leaving 20 bases between. The CDR3 has 17 residues. The CDR3 nucleotides are TGTGCCAGCAGTTTAAACGGGGGCAGGGGGGTCCCAGAGACCCAGTACTTC. This sequence encodes CASSLNGGRGVPETQYF.

The chain carries TRBV7-3 and TRBJ2-4; TRBD2 matches 7 bases. Germline V gene data show CDR1 as SGHTA and CDR2 as FQGTGA. The CDR3 is 15 amino acids. V lost 4 bases, J lost 9 bases, and 12 bases stayed unmatched. CDR3 DNA: TGTGCCAGCAGCTCAGAGACGGGGGGTGAGGGCATTCAGTACTTC. Amino acids: CASSSETGGEGIQYF.

The V and J genes are TRBV6-2 or TRBV6-3 and TRBJ1-2; D gene ambiguous. Germline V gives CDR1 MNHEY, CDR2 SVGEGT. The CDR3 extends over 12 amino acids. With 2 bases removed from V and 6 bases from J, the gap between germline ends came to 7 bases. CDR3 protein: CASSYVGDGYTF. DNA of the CDR3: TGTGCCAGCAGTTACGTCGGGGATGGCTACACCTTC.

The CDR3 loop reads CAISGPSGGRVNQPQHF. CDR3 nucleotides: TGTGCCATCAGTGGTCCCTCGGGGGGTAGAGTCAATCAGCCCCAGCATTTT. This sequence joins TRBV10-3 and TRBJ1-5; D may be TRBD1 (5 bases). Germline CDR1 and CDR2: ENHRY and SYGVKD. This CDR3 region has 17 residues. Between the trimmed V and J ends, which lost 4 bases and 3 bases, there was a span of 19 bases.

This clonotype was counted only a few times. The V and J genes are TRBV12-3 or TRBV12-4 and TRBJ1-1, with D unresolved. The CDR3 runs to 14 residues. V gave up 2 bases and J gave up 1 base, with 8 bases separating them. CDR3 amino acids: CASSLWQTNTEAFF. The CDR3 region has the DNA TGTGCCAGCAGTTTATGGCAAACGAACACTGAAGCTTTCTTT.

This clonotype showed up many times. The chain has TRBV7-9 and TRBJ2-1; D is undetermined. From germline, CDR1 is SEHNR and CDR2 FQNEAQ (reference sequence). The CDR3 extends over 11 amino acids. V was clipped by 4 bases and J by 5 bases, with 3 bases between them. CDR3 sequence: CASSSDNEQFF. CDR3 bases: TGTGCCAGCAGCTCGGACAATGAGCAGTTCTTC.

The chain is built from TRBV6-8 and TRBJ1-1, with 7 positions matching TRBD1. The germline V gene encodes CDR1 MNHGY and CDR2 SAAAGT. This CDR3 contains 12 residues. V lost 5 bases and J lost 8; bases outside the gene matches: 5. The CDR3 loop reads CASSPRGGEAFF. The CDR3 DNA follows: TGTGCCAGCAGTCCCAGGGGGGGCGAAGCTTTCTTT.

This clonotype was observed a few times. The chain is built from TRBV12-3 or TRBV12-4 and TRBJ1-5, with D possibly TRBD1 on 5 matching bases. Between the trimmed V and J ends, which lost 2 bases and 7 bases, there was a span of 18 bases. CDR3 length: 16 amino acids. CDR3 sequence reads: CASSLRGLGERQPQHF. The CDR3 DNA is TGTGCCAGCAGTTTACGGGGCCTGGGGGAGAGGCAGCCCCAGCATTTT.

This chain joins TRBV4-1 and TRBJ1-1; D remains unclear. V was cut by 0 bases and J by 5 bases, with 7 bases left in between. Germline CDR1 reads MGHRA; CDR2 reads YSYEKL. The CDR3 runs to 13 residues. In nucleotides, the CDR3 is TGCGCCAGCAGCCAAGATATGGGAACTGAAGCTTTCTTT. As protein: CASSQDMGTEAFF.

The V gene is TRBV4-1, the J gene TRBJ2-3; TRBD2 matches at 10 bases. The germline gives CDR1 MGHRA, CDR2 YSYEKL. Losses at the gene ends were 1 base for V and 4 bases for J; bases not matched to a gene: 17. The CDR3 has 20 residues. The CDR3 here is CASSQVAVAGGPGGSDTQYF. In nucleotides, the CDR3 is TGCGCCAGCAGCCAAGTTGCGGTAGCGGGGGGCCCCGGGGGCTCAGATACGCAGTATTTT.

In its sample, this clonotype was seen a few times. The chain employs TRBV9 and TRBJ2-3; D is undetermined. This CDR3 region has 11 residues. V lost 7 bases, J lost 2 bases, and 5 bases lay in between. In germline, CDR1 is SGDLS, CDR2 YYNGEE. CDR3 protein: CASGHTDTQYF. CDR3 nucleotide sequence: TGTGCCAGCGGGCACACAGATACGCAGTATTTT.

The chain is built from TRBV7-6 and TRBJ2-1, with D possibly TRBD2 on 6 matching bases. This CDR3 is built from 13 residues. Germline-derived CDR1 and CDR2 are SGHVS and FNYEAQ. The V gene lost 5 bases and the J gene lost 11 bases, with 16 bases spanning the gap. The CDR3 nucleotides read TGTGCCAGCAGCCCCGGTCGGGGGAACCAGCAGTTCTTC. Its protein product is CASSPGRGNQQFF.